A single sample is the source of the 2 T cell receptor beta chains below, sequenced in a study of response to subunit inactivated influenza vaccine (dated by TCRdb to about 2018). Libraries were made using RT-PCR. TCRdb lists the instrument as Illumina HiSeq 2500. The public reads were reanalyzed by TCRdb: fastp trimming at Q25, MiXCR alignment, in-frame beta chains only. Every entry covers one CDR3 protein and lists the most common genes and DNA from its rows. Counted in this sample were 500,000 to 600,000 distinct CDR3 sequences; approximately 13% of them appeared once. The biggest ten clones account for approximately 14% of the sample. The time point label on this specimen signifies: around 42 days after influenza vaccine administration. Sample: PBMCs from blood, taken roughly 6 weeks after vaccination. The source is a man in his fifties who received an inactivated influenza vaccine. Donor details come from another sample of the same person, matched by shared clones.

The genes are TRBV29-1 and TRBJ2-3; 8 bases are shared with TRBD2. CDR1 SQVTM and CDR2 ANQGSEA come from the germline V gene. V gave up 8 bases and J gave up 7 bases; unmatched junction bases: 14. CDR3 length equals 14 residues. The CDR3 coding sequence is TGCAGCTTTCGAGGGGGGACTAGTTCGAATACGCAGTATTTT. Protein sequence: CSFRGGTSSNTQYF.

Only a few counts were recorded for this clonotype. This chain joins TRBV20-1 and TRBJ2-3; TRBD2 agrees at 8 bases. From germline, CDR1 is DFQATT and CDR2 SNEGSKA (reference sequence). The J segment lost 4 bases and the V segment lost 4 bases, leaving 7 bases of the junction unmatched. This CDR3 contains 14 residues. CDR3 sequence: CSAMGTSRADTQYF. CDR3 nucleotides: TGCAGTGCTATGGGGACTAGTAGGGCAGATACGCAGTATTTT.